The 12 T cell receptor beta chains in this list originate from one sample, sequenced in a study of OX40 agonist ivuxolimab in advanced cancers. Produced via immunoSEQ multiplex PCR; TCRdb's table is partial and in-frame only. This sample has 60,000 or so clones; over 65% occur once, and the top ten carry around 3.2%. This sample comprised CD4+ or CD8+ T cells sorted from blood, obtained in a trial of the OX40 agonist ivuxolimab. The source is an adult with an advanced solid tumor such as melanoma, head and neck, liver or kidney cancer.

The chain couples TRBV5-4 to TRBJ1-1; D unresolved. Trimming took off 0 bases at V and 1 base at J, with 10 bases between the two ends. Germline V gives CDR1 SGHNT, CDR2 YYREEE (reference sequence). The CDR3 extends over 15 amino acids. The CDR3 bases are TGTGCCAGCAGCTTGGACCAGGTACGGAACACTGAAGCTTTCTTT. Translating it yields CASSLDQVRNTEAFF.

This sequence joins TRBV13 and TRBJ2-6, with D unresolved. From germline, CDR1 is PRHDT and CDR2 FYEKMQ (reference sequence). Between the trimmed V and J ends, which lost 4 bases and 0 bases, there was a span of 16 bases. CDR3 length equals 18 residues. The CDR3 is CASSSSRKLSSGANVLTF. CDR3 sequence (DNA): TGTGCCAGCAGCTCGTCCAGGAAGCTCAGCTCTGGGGCCAACGTCCTGACTTTC.

This clone has just one count. Written as DNA, the CDR3 is TGTGCCAGCAGCAAACAGGGGCACACTGAAGCTTTCTTT. Its protein product is CASSKQGHTEAFF. The V gene is TRBV11-2, the J gene TRBJ1-1, with TRBD1 identical over 7 bases. Germline V gives CDR1 SGHAT, CDR2 FQNNGV. J lost 3 bases, V lost 5 bases, and 3 bases had no gene match. CDR3 length equals 13 residues.

This clone came up a few times. The rearrangement uses TRBV6-5 and TRBJ1-3; D is undetermined. The germline V gene encodes CDR1 MNHEY and CDR2 SVGAGI. Trimming removed 5 bases at V and 10 bases at J, with 9 bases between. This CDR3 is 11 amino acids long. This chain's CDR3 is CASSHQKTIYF. CDR3 nucleotides: TGTGCCAGCAGTCATCAAAAGACCATATATTTT.

The chain has TRBV7-9 and TRBJ1-5; D is ambiguous. V was cut by 1 base and J by 5 bases, with 6 bases left in between. The CDR3 consists of 13 residues. CDR1 is SEHNR and CDR2 is FQNEAQ in the germline V gene (reference sequence). In DNA, the CDR3 is TGTGCCAGCAGCTTAGGTCCCGATCAGCCCCAGCATTTT. It is translated as CASSLGPDQPQHF.

V and J are TRBV6-5 and TRBJ1-1; D is ambiguous. The length of the CDR3 is 14 residues. Trimming removed 1 base from V and 5 bases from J, with 11 bases in between. CDR1 is MNHEY, CDR2 SVGAGI, per germline. The CDR3 reads CASSYWAGKTEAFF. The CDR3 DNA reads TGTGCCAGCAGTTACTGGGCGGGAAAGACTGAAGCTTTCTTT.

The chain carries TRBV11-2 and TRBJ2-1; D uncertain. Trimming pared 3 bases from V and 3 bases from J, leaving 6 bases between. This CDR3 has 13 residues. In germline, CDR1 is SGHAT, CDR2 FQNNGV. CDR3 bases: TGTGCCAGCAGCTTCCCGGACTACAATGAGCAGTTCTTC. Translated: CASSFPDYNEQFF.

The chain combines TRBV6-5 with TRBJ1-5, with D unclear. CDR3 length equals 15 residues. From germline, CDR1 is MNHEY and CDR2 SVGAGI. With 6 bases removed from V and 5 bases from J, the gap between germline ends came to 17 bases. CDR3 in amino acids: CASSQDWFGDQPQHF. In DNA form, the CDR3 reads TGTGCCAGCAGCCAAGACTGGTTTGGGGATCAGCCCCAGCATTTT.

This clone was recorded once. The chain couples TRBV6-5 to TRBJ2-7; D is unresolved. The V end was cut by 7 bases, the J end by 1 base, with 14 bases between. This CDR3 has 14 residues. Per the germline V gene, CDR1 is MNHEY and CDR2 is SVGAGI. The CDR3 DNA is TGTGCCAGCATTTCCCCGGAAAAATCCTACGAGCAGTACTTC. Its protein is CASISPEKSYEQYF.

The rearrangement links TRBV7-8 to TRBJ1-5; TRBD1 agrees at 8 bases. CDR1 and CDR2 (germline): SGHVS, FQNEAQ. CDR3 size: 15 residues. Trimming removed 6 bases from V and 3 bases from J; junction bases left unmatched: 7. The DNA of the CDR3 is TGTGCCAGCAGTTACACAGGGGGTATCAATCAGCCCCAGCATTTT. Its protein is CASSYTGGINQPQHF.

This chain connects TRBV28 to TRBJ1-1; no clear D gene. Looked up from germline, CDR1 is MDHEN and CDR2 is SYDVKM. CDR3 length equals 11 residues. Between the trimmed V and J ends, which lost 2 bases and 11 bases, there was a span of 9 bases. Written as DNA, the CDR3 is TGTGCCAGCAGTTTACCTCCGGTGGCTTTCTTT. It codes for CASSLPPVAFF.

The chain employs TRBV5-1 and TRBJ1-1; 7 positions agree with TRBD1. The length of the CDR3 is 15 residues. V lost 0 bases, J lost 5 bases, and 7 bases stayed unmatched. The germline CDR1 and CDR2 sequences are SGHRS and YFSETQ. CDR3 residues: CASSLGQGGGTEAFF. DNA for the CDR3: TGCGCCAGCAGCTTGGGACAGGGAGGCGGAACTGAAGCTTTCTTT.